The sequence of this T cell receptor (beta chain) was determined in a study of OX40 agonist ivuxolimab in advanced cancers. Sequenced by immunoSEQ multiplex PCR; TCRdb stores in-frame clones only, minus some. Of over 90,000 clones in the sample, 85% to 90% were seen once. This clone came up once. The germline CDR1 and CDR2 sequences are SGHRS and YFSETQ. The CDR3 is 17 residues long. Trimming at V came to 4 bases and at J to 1 base, leaving 10 bases not matched to a gene. The receptor's source is an adult with an advanced solid tumor such as melanoma, head and neck, liver or kidney cancer. Sequencing used CD4+ or CD8+ T cells sorted from blood, obtained in a trial of the OX40 agonist ivuxolimab. This chain joins TRBV5-1 and TRBJ2-5, with TRBD1 identical over 10 bases. Here the CDR3 reads CASSRDRGRGGQETQYF. CDR3 nucleotide sequence: TGCGCCAGCAGCCGGGACAGGGGTAGAGGGGGCCAAGAGACCCAGTACTTC.